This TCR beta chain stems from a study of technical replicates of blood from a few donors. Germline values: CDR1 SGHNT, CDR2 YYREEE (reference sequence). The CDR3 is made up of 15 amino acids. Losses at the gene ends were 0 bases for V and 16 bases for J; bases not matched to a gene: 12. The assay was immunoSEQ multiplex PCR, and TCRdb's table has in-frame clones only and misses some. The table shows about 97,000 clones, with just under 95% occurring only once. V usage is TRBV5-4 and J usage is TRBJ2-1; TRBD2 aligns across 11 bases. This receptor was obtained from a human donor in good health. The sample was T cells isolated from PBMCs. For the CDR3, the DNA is TGTGCCAGCAGCTTGGATTTAGCGGGAGGGCCCGGATCTTTCTTC. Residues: CASSLDLAGGPGSFF.